The sequence of this TCR beta chain was determined in a study of blood T cell repertoires in COVID-19. CDR3 size: 15 residues. Looked up from germline, CDR1 is SGHRS and CDR2 is YFSETQ. The V end lost 4 bases, the J end lost 1 base, and 14 bases lay between the germline ends. Only in-frame clones appear in the TCRdb table, and some are missing; sequencing was by immunoSEQ multiplex PCR. In the table there are roughly 280,000 clones, about nine tenths of which are singletons. The material sequenced was peripheral blood. This TCR was sampled from a man aged 45 to 65 with acute or convalescent COVID-19. This chain uses TRBV5-1 with TRBJ1-1, with D uncertain. The CDR3, as DNA: TGCGCCAGCAGCCCGTCCGGTACGCAGAACACTGAAGCTTTCTTT. Its protein is CASSPSGTQNTEAFF.